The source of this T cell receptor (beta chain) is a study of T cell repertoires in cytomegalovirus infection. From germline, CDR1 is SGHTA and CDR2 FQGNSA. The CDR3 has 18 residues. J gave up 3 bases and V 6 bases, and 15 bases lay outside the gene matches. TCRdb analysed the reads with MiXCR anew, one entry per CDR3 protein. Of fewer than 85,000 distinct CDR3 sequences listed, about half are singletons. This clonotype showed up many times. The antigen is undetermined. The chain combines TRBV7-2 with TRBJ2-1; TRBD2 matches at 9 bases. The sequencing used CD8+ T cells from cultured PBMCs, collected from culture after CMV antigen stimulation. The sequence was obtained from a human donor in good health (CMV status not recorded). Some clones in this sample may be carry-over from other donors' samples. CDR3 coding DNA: TGTGCCAGCAGTCTAGCGGGGCGGGAGGCTTATCTCTACAATGAGCAGTTCTTC. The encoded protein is CASSLAGREAYLYNEQFF. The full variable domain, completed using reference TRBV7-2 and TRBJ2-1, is GAGVSQSPSNKVTEKGKDVELRCDPISGHTALYWYRQSLGQGLEFLIYFQGNSAPDKSGLPSDRFSAERTGGSVSTLTIQRTQQEDSAVYLCASSLAGREAYLYNEQFFGPGTRLTVL.